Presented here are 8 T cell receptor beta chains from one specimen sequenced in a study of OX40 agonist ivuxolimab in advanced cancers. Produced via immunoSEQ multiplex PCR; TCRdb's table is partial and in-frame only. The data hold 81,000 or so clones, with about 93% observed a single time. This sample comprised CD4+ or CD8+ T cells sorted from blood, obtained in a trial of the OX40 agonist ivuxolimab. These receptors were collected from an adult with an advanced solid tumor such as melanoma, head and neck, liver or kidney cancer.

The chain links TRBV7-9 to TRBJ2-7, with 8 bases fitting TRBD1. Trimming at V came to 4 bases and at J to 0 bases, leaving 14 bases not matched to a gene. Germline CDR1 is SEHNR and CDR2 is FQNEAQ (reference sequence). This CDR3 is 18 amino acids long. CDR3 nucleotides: TGTGCCAGCAGCTACGCTTCCTCCGGACAGGGCGGCTCCTACGAGCAGTACTTC. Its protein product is CASSYASSGQGGSYEQYF. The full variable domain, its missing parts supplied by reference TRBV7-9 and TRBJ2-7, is DTGVSQNPRHKITKRGQNVTFRCDPISEHNRLYWYRQTLGQGPEFLTYFQNEAQLEKSRLLSDRFSAERPKGSFSTLEIQRTEQGDSAMYLCASSYASSGQGGSYEQYFGPGTRLTVT.

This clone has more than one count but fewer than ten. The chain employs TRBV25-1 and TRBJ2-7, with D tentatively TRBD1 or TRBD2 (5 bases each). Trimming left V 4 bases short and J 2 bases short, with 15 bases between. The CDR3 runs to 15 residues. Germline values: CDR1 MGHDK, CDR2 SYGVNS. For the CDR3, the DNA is TGTGCCAGCAGTGCACCGGGACGGCACGCCTACGAGCAGTACTTC. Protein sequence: CASSAPGRHAYEQYF.

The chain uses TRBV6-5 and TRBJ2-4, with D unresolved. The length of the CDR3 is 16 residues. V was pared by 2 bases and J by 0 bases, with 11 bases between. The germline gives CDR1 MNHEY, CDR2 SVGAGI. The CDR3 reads CASSYITVTAKNIQYF. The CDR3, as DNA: TGTGCCAGCAGTTACATCACAGTGACAGCCAAAAACATTCAGTACTTC.

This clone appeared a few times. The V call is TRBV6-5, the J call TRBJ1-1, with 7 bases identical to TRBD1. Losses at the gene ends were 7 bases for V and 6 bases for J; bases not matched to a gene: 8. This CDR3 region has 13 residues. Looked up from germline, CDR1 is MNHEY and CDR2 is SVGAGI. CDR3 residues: CASTTTGWSEAFF. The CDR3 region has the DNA TGTGCCAGCACCACGACAGGGTGGTCTGAAGCTTTCTTT.

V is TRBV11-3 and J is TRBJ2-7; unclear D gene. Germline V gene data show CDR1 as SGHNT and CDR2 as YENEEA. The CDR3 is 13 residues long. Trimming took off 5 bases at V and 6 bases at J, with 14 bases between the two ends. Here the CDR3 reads CASSPSVKGEQYF. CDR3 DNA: TGTGCCAGCAGCCCATCAGTAAAGGGCGAGCAGTACTTC. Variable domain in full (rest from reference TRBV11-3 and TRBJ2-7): EAGVVQSPRYKIIEKKQPVAFWCNPISGHNTLYWYLQNLGQGPELLIRYENEEAVDDSQLPKDRFSAERLKGVDSTLKIQPAELGDSAVYLCASSPSVKGEQYFGPGTRLTVT.

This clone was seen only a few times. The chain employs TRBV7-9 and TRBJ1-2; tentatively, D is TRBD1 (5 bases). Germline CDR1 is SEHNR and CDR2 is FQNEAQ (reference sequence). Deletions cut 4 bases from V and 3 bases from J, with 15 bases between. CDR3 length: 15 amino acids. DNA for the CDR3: TGTGCCAGCAGCTCCCAGACCACAGGATACTATGGCTACACCTTC. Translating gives CASSSQTTGYYGYTF.

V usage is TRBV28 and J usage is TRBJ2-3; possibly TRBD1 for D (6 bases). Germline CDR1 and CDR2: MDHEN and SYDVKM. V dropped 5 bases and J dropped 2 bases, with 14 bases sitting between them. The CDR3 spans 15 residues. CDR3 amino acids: CASSDRTDYTDTQYF. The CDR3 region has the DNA TGTGCCAGCAGTGACCGGACAGACTACACAGATACGCAGTATTTT.

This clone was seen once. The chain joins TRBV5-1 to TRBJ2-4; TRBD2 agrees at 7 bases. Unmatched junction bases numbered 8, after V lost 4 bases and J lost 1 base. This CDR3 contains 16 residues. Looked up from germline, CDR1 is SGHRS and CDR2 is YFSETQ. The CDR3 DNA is TGCGCCAGCAGCCCCCAGGGAGGGGAGGCCAAAAACATTCAGTACTTC. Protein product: CASSPQGGEAKNIQYF.